The 6 T cell receptor beta chains reported below all come from one sample, sequenced in a study of blood T cell repertoires in COVID-19. Only in-frame clones appear in the TCRdb table, and some are missing; sequencing was by immunoSEQ multiplex PCR. The data show 350,000 to 400,000 clones, 85% to 90% seen once. The sample comprised PBMCs or T cells enriched from blood (not recorded which). These receptors were taken from a woman under 30 who had recovered from COVID-19.

The chain recombines TRBV19 with TRBJ1-4, with unresolved D. V was cut by 4 bases and J by 3 bases, with 6 bases left in between. There are 13 residues in the CDR3. Per the germline V gene, CDR1 is LNHDA and CDR2 is SQIVND (reference sequence). CDR3 coding DNA: TGTGCCAGTAGTAAGCGTCCTAATGAAAAACTGTTTTTT. Encoded protein: CASSKRPNEKLFF.

The rearrangement links TRBV5-1 to TRBJ1-1; TRBD1 agrees at 7 bases. The germline V gene encodes CDR1 SGHRS and CDR2 YFSETQ. CDR3 length: 15 residues. V lost 0 bases, J lost 1 base, and 3 bases stayed unmatched. The CDR3 is CASSLAGGANTEAFF. DNA of the CDR3: TGCGCCAGCAGCTTGGCAGGGGGAGCGAACACTGAAGCTTTCTTT.

The chain uses TRBV14 and TRBJ2-5; TRBD1 agrees at 8 bases. The junction had 9 bases not matched to a gene; V was cut back by 4 bases and J by 5 bases. The V gene's germline CDR1 is SGHDN and CDR2 FVKESK. The length of the CDR3 is 15 residues. The CDR3, as DNA: TGTGCCAGCAGCCCGAGGCGGACAGGGAGTGAGACCCAGTACTTC. This gives the protein CASSPRRTGSETQYF.

CDR3 in DNA: TGTGCCAGCACCTCGGCCGGATCGGGCACTGAAGCTTTCTTT. It is translated as CASTSAGSGTEAFF. The chain joins TRBV28 to TRBJ1-1; no definite D call. This CDR3 has 14 residues. Trimming removed 7 bases from V and 4 bases from J, with 16 bases in between. The germline V gene has CDR1 MDHEN and CDR2 SYDVKM.

V and J are TRBV5-8 and TRBJ2-7; TRBD1 might be the D (6 bases). The CDR3 is 16 residues long. Trimming left V 5 bases short and J 3 bases short, with 21 bases between. The germline V gene has CDR1 SGHTS and CDR2 YDEGEE. This chain's CDR3 is CASRRGFDPGNYEQYF. In nucleotides, the CDR3 is TGTGCCAGCAGGAGGGGGTTTGACCCCGGAAACTACGAGCAGTACTTC.

The chain couples TRBV7-9 to TRBJ2-7, with D possibly matching TRBD1 (7 bases). In germline, CDR1 is SEHNR, CDR2 FQNEAQ (reference sequence). V dropped 1 base and J dropped 7 bases, with 26 bases sitting between them. The CDR3 totals 18 residues. CDR3 coding DNA: TGTGCCAGCAGCTTAGGATTTGGCAGGGGGGACCACGGATTAGAGCAGTACTTC. Its protein is CASSLGFGRGDHGLEQYF.